Listed here are 5 T cell receptor beta chains from one sample, sequenced in a study of blood T cell repertoires in COVID-19. Assay used: immunoSEQ multiplex PCR; TCRdb lists only in-frame clones, some missing. Here the sample spans roughly 220,000 clones, about 88% being singletons. The specimen sequenced was peripheral blood. The receptors were gathered from a man aged 55 to 70 with acute or convalescent COVID-19.

The chain combines TRBV7-2 with TRBJ1-1; no firm D call. Deletions cut 5 bases from V and 6 bases from J, with 16 bases between. Germline CDR1 is SGHTA and CDR2 is FQGNSA. This CDR3 has 14 residues. The CDR3 DNA is TGTGCCAGCAGCCTTACCCCCTCGGTGGCTGAAGCTTTCTTT. Translation: CASSLTPSVAEAFF.

This sequence joins TRBV9 and TRBJ1-4, with TRBD1 matching 7 bases. The CDR3 consists of 15 residues. Germline values: CDR1 SGDLS, CDR2 YYNGEE. J gave up 2 bases and V 4 bases, and 5 bases lay outside the gene matches. In DNA form, the CDR3 reads TGTGCCAGCAGCTTCCGGACAGGTACTAATGAAAAACTGTTTTTT. Protein product: CASSFRTGTNEKLFF.

This chain links TRBV28 with TRBJ1-1; D remains ambiguous. The CDR3 length is 14 residues. Germline CDR1 MDHEN, CDR2 SYDVKM. The V end lost 5 bases, the J end lost 4 bases, and 14 bases lay between the germline ends. CDR3 in amino acids: CASSRGVAGTEAFF. The CDR3 coding sequence is TGTGCCAGCAGTCGTGGGGTAGCGGGCACTGAAGCTTTCTTT.

This chain connects TRBV7-3 to TRBJ2-5; 8 nucleotides agree with TRBD1. Germline CDR1 and CDR2: SGHTA and FQGTGA. The CDR3 loop spans 15 amino acids. The J segment lost 5 bases and the V segment lost 6 bases, leaving 11 bases of the junction unmatched. CDR3 DNA: TGTGCCAGCAGGACCGGACAGGGCATGCGCGAGACCCAGTACTTC. It encodes CASRTGQGMRETQYF.

V gene TRBV3-1 (or the pseudogene TRBV3-2) combines with J gene TRBJ1-1; tentatively, D is TRBD1 (5 bases). Trimming stripped 4 bases from V and 1 base from J, with 10 bases between. The germline V gene encodes CDR1 LGHDT and CDR2 YNNKEL (reference sequence). CDR3 size: 14 residues. The CDR3 bases are TGTGCCAGCAGCCTAGCCCAGGGGAACACTGAAGCTTTCTTT. It codes for CASSLAQGNTEAFF.